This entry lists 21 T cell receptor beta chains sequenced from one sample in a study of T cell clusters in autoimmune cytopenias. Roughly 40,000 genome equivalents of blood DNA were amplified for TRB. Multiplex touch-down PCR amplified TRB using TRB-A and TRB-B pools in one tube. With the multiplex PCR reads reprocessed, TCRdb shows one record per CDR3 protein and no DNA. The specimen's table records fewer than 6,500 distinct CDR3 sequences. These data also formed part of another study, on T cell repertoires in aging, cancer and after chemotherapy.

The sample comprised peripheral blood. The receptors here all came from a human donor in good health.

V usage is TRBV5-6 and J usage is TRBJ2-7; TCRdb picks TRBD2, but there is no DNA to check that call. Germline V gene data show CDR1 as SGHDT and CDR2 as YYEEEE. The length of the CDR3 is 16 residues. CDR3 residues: CASSLLAGGRYYEQYF.

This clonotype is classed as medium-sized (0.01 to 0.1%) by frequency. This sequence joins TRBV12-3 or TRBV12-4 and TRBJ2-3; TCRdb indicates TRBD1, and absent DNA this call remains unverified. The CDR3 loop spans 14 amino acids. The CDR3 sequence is CASSDRGLSDTQYF.

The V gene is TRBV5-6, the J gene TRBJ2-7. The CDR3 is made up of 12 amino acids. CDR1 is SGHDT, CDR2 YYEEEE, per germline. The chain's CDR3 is CASSYSMGEQYF.

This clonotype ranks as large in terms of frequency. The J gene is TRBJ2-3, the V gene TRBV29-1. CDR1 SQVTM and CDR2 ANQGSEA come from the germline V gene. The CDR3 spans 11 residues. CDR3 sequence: CSVGFTDTQYF.

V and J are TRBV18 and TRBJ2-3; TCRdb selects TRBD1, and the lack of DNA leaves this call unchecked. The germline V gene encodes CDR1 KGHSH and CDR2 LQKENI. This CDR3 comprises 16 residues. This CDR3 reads CASSPPRDTFTDTQYF. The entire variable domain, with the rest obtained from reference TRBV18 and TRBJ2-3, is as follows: NAGVMQNPRHLVRRRGQEARLRCSPMKGHSHVYWYRQLPEEGLKFMVYLQKENIIDESGMPKERFSAEFPKEGPSILRIQQVVRGDSAAYFCASSPPRDTFTDTQYFGPGTRLTVL.

The CDR3 spells CASLGGSNQPQHF. The chain combines TRBV6-1 with TRBJ1-5; TCRdb indicates TRBD1, and absent DNA this call remains unverified. Germline CDR1 MNHNS, CDR2 SASEGT. CDR3 length: 13 residues.

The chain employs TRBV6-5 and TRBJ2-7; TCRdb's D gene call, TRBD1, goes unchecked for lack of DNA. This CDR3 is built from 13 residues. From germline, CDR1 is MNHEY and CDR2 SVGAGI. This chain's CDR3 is CASTRTASYEQYF.

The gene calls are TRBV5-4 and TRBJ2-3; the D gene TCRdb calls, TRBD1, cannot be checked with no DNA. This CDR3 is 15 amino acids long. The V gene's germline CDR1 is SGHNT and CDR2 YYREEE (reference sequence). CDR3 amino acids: CASSPGGQGGDTQYF.

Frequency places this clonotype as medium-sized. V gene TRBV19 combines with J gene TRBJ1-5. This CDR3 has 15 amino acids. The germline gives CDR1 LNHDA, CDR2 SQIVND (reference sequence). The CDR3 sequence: CASSISLNSNQPQHF.

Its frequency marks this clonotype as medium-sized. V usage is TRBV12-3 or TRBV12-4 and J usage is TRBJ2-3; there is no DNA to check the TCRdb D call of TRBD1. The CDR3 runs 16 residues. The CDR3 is CASSRTGFLGTDTQYF.

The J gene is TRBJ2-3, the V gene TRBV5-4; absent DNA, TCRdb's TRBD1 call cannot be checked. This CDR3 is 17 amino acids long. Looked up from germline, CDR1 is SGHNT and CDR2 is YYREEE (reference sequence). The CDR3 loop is CASSPPPTGKGVDTQYF.

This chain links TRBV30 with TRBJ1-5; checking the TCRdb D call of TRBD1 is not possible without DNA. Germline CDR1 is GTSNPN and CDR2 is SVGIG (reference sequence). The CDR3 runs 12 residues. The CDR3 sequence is CAWARGTGAQHF.

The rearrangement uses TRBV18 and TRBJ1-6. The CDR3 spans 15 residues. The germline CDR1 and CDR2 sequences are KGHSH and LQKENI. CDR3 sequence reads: CASSSWSSYNSPLHF.

The CDR3: CASSTGPREAFF. The rearrangement uses TRBV19 and TRBJ1-1; TCRdb outputs TRBD1, but without DNA this stays unchecked. CDR1 and CDR2 (germline): LNHDA, SQIVND (reference sequence). CDR3 length: 12 amino acids.

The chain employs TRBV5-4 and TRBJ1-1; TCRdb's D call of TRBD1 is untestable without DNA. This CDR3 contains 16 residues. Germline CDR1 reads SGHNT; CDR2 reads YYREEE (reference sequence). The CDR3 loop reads CASGAGDIYLNTEAFF.

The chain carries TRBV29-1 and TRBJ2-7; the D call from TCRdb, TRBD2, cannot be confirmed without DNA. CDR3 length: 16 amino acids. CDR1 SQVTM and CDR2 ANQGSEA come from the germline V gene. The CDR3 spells CSVESPSGGLTYEQYF.

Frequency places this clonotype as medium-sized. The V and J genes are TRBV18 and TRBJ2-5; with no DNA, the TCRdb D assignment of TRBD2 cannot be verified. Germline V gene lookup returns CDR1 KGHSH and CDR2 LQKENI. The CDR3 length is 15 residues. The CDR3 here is CASSPRASGEETQYF.

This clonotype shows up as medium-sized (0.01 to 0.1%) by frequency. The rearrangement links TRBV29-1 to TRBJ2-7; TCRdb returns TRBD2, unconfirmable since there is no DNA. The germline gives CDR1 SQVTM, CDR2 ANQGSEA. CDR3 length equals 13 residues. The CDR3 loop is CSVRTSGSYEQYF.

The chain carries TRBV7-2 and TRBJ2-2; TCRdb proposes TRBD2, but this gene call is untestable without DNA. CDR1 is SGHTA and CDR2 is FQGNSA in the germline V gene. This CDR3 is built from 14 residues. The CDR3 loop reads CASSPTSAAGELFF.

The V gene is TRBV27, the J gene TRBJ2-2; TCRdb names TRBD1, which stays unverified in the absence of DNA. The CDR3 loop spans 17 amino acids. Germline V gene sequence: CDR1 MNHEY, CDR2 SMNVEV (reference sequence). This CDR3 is CASSLRPGRTNTGELFF.

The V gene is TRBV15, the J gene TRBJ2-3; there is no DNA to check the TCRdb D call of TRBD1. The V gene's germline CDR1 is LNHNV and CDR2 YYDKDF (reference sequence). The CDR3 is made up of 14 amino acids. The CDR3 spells CATSRDNPADTQYF.